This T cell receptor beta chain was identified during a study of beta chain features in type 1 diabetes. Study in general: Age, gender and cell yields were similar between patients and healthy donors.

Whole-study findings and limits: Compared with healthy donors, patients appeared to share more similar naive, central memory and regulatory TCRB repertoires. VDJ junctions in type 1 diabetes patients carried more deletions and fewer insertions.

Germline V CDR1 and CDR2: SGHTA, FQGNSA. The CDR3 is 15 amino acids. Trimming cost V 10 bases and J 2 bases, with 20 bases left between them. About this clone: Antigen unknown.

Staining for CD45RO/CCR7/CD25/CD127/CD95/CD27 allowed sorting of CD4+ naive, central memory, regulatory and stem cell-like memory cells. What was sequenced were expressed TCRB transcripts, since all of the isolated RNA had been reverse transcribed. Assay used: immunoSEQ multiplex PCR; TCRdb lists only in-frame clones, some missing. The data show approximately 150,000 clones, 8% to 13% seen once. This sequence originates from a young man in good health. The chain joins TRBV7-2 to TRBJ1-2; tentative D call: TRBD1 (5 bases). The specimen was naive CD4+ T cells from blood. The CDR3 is CATTFRAGPNYGYTF. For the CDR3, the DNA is TGTGCCACCACTTTCAGGGCCGGCCCGAACTATGGCTACACCTTC.